A single TCR beta chain is shown here with its context. Antigen: not known. The data were taken from a study of PD-1 blockade in classical Hodgkin lymphoma. V was clipped by 5 bases and J by 4 bases, with 13 bases between them. Germline CDR1 is SGHKS and CDR2 is YYEKEE (reference sequence). This CDR3 has 15 residues. The repertoire was sequenced with immunoSEQ multiplex PCR; TCRdb's copy has only in-frame clones and lacks some. The sample has 20,000 to 25,000 clones, around 80% seen once. With no exception, relapse followed autologous stem cell transplantation in all patients, and brentuximab vedotin exposure varied. General study results and limits: Repertoire differences have undefined causes, possibly disease activity or prior therapy.

Sequenced material: peripheral blood mononuclear cells (PBMCs), taken before the second cycle of nivolumab. This clonotype was sampled from a human donor with classical Hodgkin lymphoma. The J gene is TRBJ2-6, the V gene TRBV5-5; weak D call: TRBD1 (6 bases). CDR3 coding DNA: TGTGCCAGCAGTCCCAGGGGAGAAGGGGCCAACGTCCTGACTTTC. It specifies CASSPRGEGANVLTF. Variable domain in full (rest from reference TRBV5-5 and TRBJ2-6): DAGVTQSPTHLIKTRGQQVTLRCSPISGHKSVSWYQQVLGQGPQFIFQYYEKEERGRGNFPDRFSARQFPNYSSELNVNALLLGDSALYLCASSPRGEGANVLTFGAGSRLTVL.